The clone carrying this TCR beta chain was counted once. The sample is drawn from a study of cytomegalovirus exposure and HLA in healthy donors. Trimming removed 1 base at V and 7 bases at J, with 14 bases between. CDR1 is SGHAT, CDR2 FQNNGV, per germline. This CDR3 has 15 residues. Primers: 60 Vbeta forward and 13 Jbeta reverse. Sequencing used immunoSEQ multiplex PCR; TCRdb keeps in-frame clones, though not all of them. This sample carries some 180,000 clones, 77% of them seen once, and the ten largest clones take around 3.5%. This clonotype was obtained from a woman aged 60 to 75 in good health and CMV-seropositive. Sequencing was carried out using PBMCs. The rearrangement joins TRBV11-2 to TRBJ1-5; no firm D call. In DNA, the CDR3 is TGTGCCAGCAGCTTAGGAGGGATAAGTGGCCAGCCCCAGCATTTT. It is translated as CASSLGGISGQPQHF.